A selection of T cell receptor beta chains follows, all from one sample in a study of T cells in localized non-small cell lung cancer. Data came from immunoSEQ multiplex PCR; TCRdb stores just in-frame clones and leaves some out. The sample records around 1,600 clones, approximately 19% being singletons. Sequencing used lung tumor tissue, obtained before any cancer treatment. The receptors here all came from a woman aged 40 to 75 with stage I lung adenocarcinoma. Each CDR3 is given with its conserved first and last residue.

J: TRBJ1-1
V: TRBV6-8
CDR3: CASSTTQGARRLVTEAFF

J: TRBJ1-4
V: TRBV28
CDR3: CASSPQGAREKLFF

J: TRBJ1-2
V: TRBV6-8
CDR3: CASSYSIQVNGYTF

J: TRBJ1-1
V: TRBV19
CDR3: CASHPVGSRPNTEAFF

J: TRBJ1-2
V: TRBV2
CDR3: CASSSAPWNGYTF

J: TRBJ1-4
V: TRBV29-1
CDR3: CSVKGQGNEKLFF

J: TRBJ1-2
V: TRBV10-2
CDR3: CARGGEGDGYTF

J: TRBJ2-1
V: TRBV11-3
CDR3: CASSSPGGYRNEQFF

J: TRBJ1-1
V: TRBV30
CDR3: CAWIMDLSPEAFF

J: TRBJ1-1
V: TRBV11-3
CDR3: CASSALDRVGEAFF

J: TRBJ2-7
V: TRBV19
CDR3: CASSITKAPEQYF

J: TRBJ2-3
V: TRBV18
CDR3: CASSLRTKGGLTDTQYF

J: TRBJ2-5
V: TRBV28
CDR3: CATNTGEDRFQETQYF

J: TRBJ2-1
V: TRBV11-3
CDR3: CASSELAGGLNEQFF

J: TRBJ2-3
V: TRBV19
CDR3: CASSYTQSDTQYF

J: TRBJ2-5
V: TRBV6-8
CDR3: CASSYSPGLEQETQYF

J: TRBJ2-2
V: TRBV19
CDR3: CASSLRTSGSNTGELFF

J: TRBJ1-6
V: TRBV11-3
CDR3: CASSYRGLHSPLHF

J: TRBJ1-2
V: TRBV6-8
CDR3: CASSHPEGYGYTF

J: TRBJ2-4
V: TRBV6-8
CDR3: CASSDVVRALAKNIQYF

J: TRBJ2-6
V: TRBV9
CDR3: CASSADGLQSGANVLTF

J: TRBJ2-1
V: TRBV27
CDR3: CASSSLASGGANEQFF

J: TRBJ2-1
V: TRBV28
CDR3: CASSLSSGGTNEQFF

J: TRBJ2-6
V: TRBV11-3
CDR3: CASSFRVSGANVLTF

J: TRBJ1-1
V: TRBV30
CDR3: CAWSVWGATNTEAFF

J: TRBJ1-5
V: TRBV19
CDR3: CASSIIGTGGGNQPQHF

J: TRBJ1-1
V: TRBV19
CDR3: CASSIDWGWDTEAFF

J: TRBJ1-1
V: TRBV30
CDR3: CAWSVWGAMNTEAFF

J: TRBJ1-2
V: TRBV6-8
CDR3: CASSYSGQTYGYTF

J: TRBJ2-1
V: TRBV6-8
CDR3: CASSYDTGPREQFF

J: TRBJ2-5
V: TRBV19
CDR3: CASSMGLVGETQYF

J: TRBJ1-2
V: TRBV9
CDR3: CASSVDRTGPFYGYTF

J: TRBJ1-5
V: TRBV11-3
CDR3: CASSKDTSNQPQHF

J: TRBJ2-1
V: TRBV30
CDR3: CAWGGYNEQFF

J: TRBJ2-7
V: TRBV6-8
CDR3: CASVRSGSSYEQYF

J: TRBJ1-4
V: TRBV11-3
CDR3: CASSLMWAGEKLFF

J: TRBJ2-4
V: TRBV11-3
CDR3: CASSSGQNWNIQYF

J: TRBJ1-2
V: TRBV9
CDR3: CASSPGTQVGDGYTF

J: TRBJ2-7
V: TRBV11-3
CDR3: CASSLGGEKTYEQYF

J: TRBJ1-6
V: TRBV11-3
CDR3: CASSPGTANSPLHF

J: TRBJ2-2
V: TRBV11-3
CDR3: CASSLVSGSGTGELFF

J: TRBJ2-1
V: TRBV6-8
CDR3: CASSRTSGGASHNEQFF

J: TRBJ2-6
V: TRBV6-7
CDR3: CASSETRTGANVLTF

J: TRBJ2-3
V: TRBV6-8
CDR3: CASSDYGGGTDTQYF

J: TRBJ2-1
V: TRBV9
CDR3: CASSVQGGNEQFF

J: TRBJ2-7
V: TRBV11-3
CDR3: CASSFRDRGAYEQYF

J: TRBJ2-7
V: TRBV5-1
CDR3: CASSQGQGGVYEQYF